Following are 19 T cell receptor beta chains from one sample sequenced in a study of control samples from healthy donors and cancer patients. Profiling relied on immunoSEQ multiplex PCR, and the TCRdb table lists in-frame clones only, not all of them. Recorded for this sample: about 190,000 clones. Sequencing was performed on blood. These receptors were taken from a woman under 40 in good health.

The chain recombines TRBV4-1 with TRBJ2-7; possible D gene TRBD1, 5 bases. CDR3 length equals 14 residues. V was shortened by 0 bases and J by 1 base, with 7 bases between the two germline ends. The germline V gene encodes CDR1 MGHRA and CDR2 YSYEKL. CDR3 sequence: CASSQEAGSYEQYF. CDR3 nucleotide sequence: TGCGCCAGCAGCCAAGAGGCAGGGTCCTACGAGCAGTACTTC.

This sequence joins TRBV28 and TRBJ2-5; D gene unclear. With 1 base removed from V and 6 bases from J, the gap between germline ends came to 12 bases. This CDR3 region has 14 residues. From germline, CDR1 is MDHEN and CDR2 SYDVKM. CDR3 sequence (DNA): TGTGCCAGCAGTTTATTCAGAAGTGGGAAGACCCAGTACTTC. As protein: CASSLFRSGKTQYF.

The rearrangement joins TRBV19 to TRBJ2-2; the match to TRBD2 covers 10 bases. Germline values: CDR1 LNHDA, CDR2 SQIVND (reference sequence). This CDR3 has 17 residues. The V gene end was trimmed by 8 bases and the J gene end by 1 base; junction bases not matched to a gene: 10. This CDR3 is CASGRRASGGNTGELFF. In DNA form, the CDR3 reads TGTGCCAGTGGTCGTAGGGCTAGCGGGGGGAACACCGGGGAGCTGTTTTTT.

The chain carries TRBV10-1 and TRBJ2-2; the match to TRBD1 covers 7 bases. Germline V gives CDR1 WNHNN, CDR2 SYGVQD (reference sequence). Trimming at V came to 6 bases and at J to 5 bases, leaving 6 bases not matched to a gene. This CDR3 is built from 14 residues. CDR3 loop: CASRAGTATGELFF. CDR3 DNA: TGCGCCAGCAGGGCCGGGACAGCAACCGGGGAGCTGTTTTTT.

The chain couples TRBV28 to TRBJ1-1; D ambiguous. Per the germline V gene, CDR1 is MDHEN and CDR2 is SYDVKM. Trimming took 11 bases from V and 8 from J, leaving 9 bases between them. The CDR3 spans 9 residues. CDR3 region: CAGPPEAFF. The DNA of the CDR3 is TGTGCCGGTCCCCCGGAAGCTTTCTTT.

The chain joins TRBV5-1 to TRBJ2-1; possibly TRBD2 for D (5 bases). V dropped 0 bases and J dropped 10 bases, with 14 bases sitting between them. This CDR3 spans 14 amino acids. Germline V gives CDR1 SGHRS, CDR2 YFSETQ. Here the CDR3 DNA reads TGCGCCAGCAGCTTGGACAGCCTCGAGGGCGAGCAGTTCTTC. This sequence encodes CASSLDSLEGEQFF.

Comment on this clone: Other DNA sequences in the sample encode the same CDR3. The chain carries TRBV9 and TRBJ2-1; no clear D gene. The germline V and J ends were trimmed by 0 bases and 8 bases, with 3 bases remaining between them. Germline CDR1 is SGDLS and CDR2 is YYNGEE. The CDR3 sequence is 11 residues long. The CDR3 loop is CASSVGYEQFF. As DNA, the CDR3 is TGTGCCAGCAGCGTAGGTTATGAGCAGTTCTTC.

This rearrangement joins TRBV5-1 to TRBJ1-2; D is unresolved. This CDR3 is built from 14 residues. Germline V lookup: CDR1 SGHRS, CDR2 YFSETQ. Between the trimmed V and J ends, which lost 5 bases and 1 base, there was a span of 12 bases. CDR3 nucleotide sequence: TGCGCCAGCAGAGGAAGGGAGCGTAACTATGGCTACACCTTC. Amino acid sequence: CASRGRERNYGYTF.

The chain combines TRBV27 with TRBJ1-2, with a weak D call TRBD1 (6 bases). Looked up from germline, CDR1 is MNHEY and CDR2 is SMNVEV (reference sequence). The CDR3 is made up of 13 amino acids. Deletions cut 2 bases from V and 5 bases from J, with 9 bases between. DNA for the CDR3: TGTGCCAGCAGTTTAGGGGGCTCATATGGCTACACCTTC. Translating gives CASSLGGSYGYTF.

The CDR3 nucleotides are TGTGCCAGCAGCTTGGTGGCAGCGGGAAATTCACCCCTCCACTTT. This translates into CASSLVAAGNSPLHF. The genes are TRBV5-6 and TRBJ1-6; unclear D gene. Trimming left V 0 bases short and J 7 bases short, with 11 bases between. Germline V lookup: CDR1 SGHDT, CDR2 YYEEEE. The CDR3 length is 15 residues. Complete variable domain (other parts from reference TRBV5-6 and TRBJ1-6): DAGVTQSPTHLIKTRGQQVTLRCSPKSGHDTVSWYQQALGQGPQFIFQYYEEEERQRGNFPDRFSGHQFPNYSSELNVNALLLGDSALYLCASSLVAAGNSPLHFGNGTRLTVT.

This chain uses TRBV7-9 with TRBJ2-3; D ambiguous. The V end lost 3 bases, the J end lost 7 bases, and 8 bases lay between the germline ends. The CDR3 is made up of 12 amino acids. Germline V CDR1 and CDR2: SEHNR, FQNEAQ (reference sequence). DNA for the CDR3: TGTGCCAGCAGCTTTTGGGCGAATACGCAGTATTTT. Its translation is CASSFWANTQYF.

Comments on this clone: The same CDR3 is also encoded by other DNA sequences in this sample. The chain links TRBV28 to TRBJ1-5, with 8 bases fitting TRBD1. Germline trimming cut 4 bases from V and 5 bases from J; bases unmatched to any gene: 4. The CDR3 is made up of 14 amino acids. Germline loops: CDR1 MDHEN, CDR2 SYDVKM. DNA of the CDR3: TGTGCCAGCAGTTCTGGACAGGGCGATCAGCCCCAGCATTTT. Protein: CASSSGQGDQPQHF.

The chain uses TRBV6-1 and TRBJ1-2, with D uncertain. V was trimmed by 2 bases and J by 6 bases, leaving 7 bases between them. Looked up from germline, CDR1 is MNHNS and CDR2 is SASEGT. This CDR3 spans 12 amino acids. This CDR3 is CASSERTDGYTF. CDR3 bases: TGTGCCAGCAGTGAACGAACGGATGGCTACACCTTC.

The chain employs TRBV7-9 and TRBJ1-6, with D perhaps matching TRBD1 (5 bases). The germline V gene encodes CDR1 SEHNR and CDR2 FQNEAQ (reference sequence). Trimming shortened V by 3 bases and J by 9 bases, and 15 bases separated the two germline ends. The CDR3 loop spans 15 amino acids. DNA for the CDR3: TGTGCCAGCAGCTTGGGGACGCTGGGGGGTTCACCCCTCCACTTT. It yields the protein CASSLGTLGGSPLHF.

V gene TRBV5-1 combines with J gene TRBJ1-1, with D possibly TRBD1 on 5 matching bases. Trimming took 0 bases from V and 1 from J, leaving 10 bases between them. This CDR3 spans 15 amino acids. CDR1 is SGHRS and CDR2 is YFSETQ in the germline V gene. In DNA form, the CDR3 reads TGCGCCAGCAGCTTGGCCCATGGGGGGAACACTGAAGCTTTCTTT. It encodes CASSLAHGGNTEAFF.

The chain is built from TRBV27 and TRBJ1-1; TRBD1 is a possible D gene (5 bases). The germline V gene encodes CDR1 MNHEY and CDR2 SMNVEV (reference sequence). The V end lost 4 bases, the J end lost 4 bases, and 7 bases lay between the germline ends. There are 12 residues in the CDR3. For the CDR3, the DNA is TGTGCCAGCAGTTCACAGGCCACTGAAGCTTTCTTT. Translated: CASSSQATEAFF.

The rearrangement joins TRBV6-6 to TRBJ2-7, with 8 nucleotides matching TRBD2. The germline CDR1 and CDR2 sequences are MNHNY and SVGAGI (reference sequence). This CDR3 comprises 15 residues. V lost 2 bases to trimming and J lost 2 bases; unmatched junction nucleotides: 5. The CDR3 bases are TGTGCCAGCAGTTACCCAGCGGGGGTCACCTACGAGCAGTACTTC. It encodes CASSYPAGVTYEQYF.

The chain couples TRBV11-1 to TRBJ1-1, with TRBD1 identical over 7 bases. V lost 6 bases to trimming and J lost 0 bases; unmatched junction nucleotides: 1. The CDR3 runs 13 residues. Germline CDR1 and CDR2: SGHAT and FQDESV (reference sequence). The CDR3: CASRRGLNTEAFF. The CDR3 DNA reads TGTGCCAGCAGGAGGGGGCTGAACACTGAAGCTTTCTTT.

The J gene is TRBJ1-4, the V gene TRBV6-5; no clear D gene. The CDR3 has 13 residues. CDR1 is MNHEY, CDR2 SVGAGI, per germline. V shed 4 bases and J shed 10 bases, with 13 bases lying between them. In nucleotides, the CDR3 is TGTGCCAGCAGTTCGGAACAGAACGTAAAACTGTTTTTT. Encoded protein: CASSSEQNVKLFF.